This T cell receptor (beta chain) came from a study of human T cells and chemical hapten exposure (dated by TCRdb to the early 2020s). In terms of the full investigation: For sensitization, 2% DPC in acetone was applied to a roughly 2 cm by roughly 2 cm area of upper inner arm skin. Patients additionally received weekly therapeutic DPC doses to the scalp throughout the roughly 25-week study period. Patch testing was performed on the upper back with Finn chambers containing 0.01% DPC, and the patch tests were scored after 6 days according to International Contact Dermatitis Research Group standards. Most of the patients in the cohort were female, and the cohort covered alopecia areata with under or over 50% scalp involvement, alopecia totalis and alopecia universalis. Libraries were pooled for sequencing, and per-sample TCR yields varied mainly because of small differences in library volumes within the pool. Peripheral blood TCR repertoire changes were tracked in vivo in alopecia patients during primary and secondary sensitization to the hapten diphenylcyclopropenone (DPC). Blood samples were taken from patients before sensitization (week 0) and then at 2, 6 and about 24 weeks after DPC sensitization. For TCR sequencing, blood came from 25 to 35 alopecia patients at anywhere from one to four time points (pre-sensitization, 2, 6 and 24 weeks). What the study reported, not specific to this receptor: After repeated subsampling, changes were observed in the strength of the expansion versus patch-test correlation and in the threshold at which the correlation became significant. A positive correlation was found between the number of PT1 expanded TCRs and patch test score, with significance reached at thresholds 8, 16 and 32 but not 4. DPC sensitization did not change the number of TCRs with a frequency above 1 in 1000, and there was no evidence of changes in global repertoire structure. All patients had alopecia, a presumed autoimmune disease, so their immune response might differ from that of healthy individuals. Expanded TCRs formed significantly more large CDR3 similarity clusters than pre-sensitization or healthy control sets, consistent with antigen-driven responses.

To prepare the library, RACE was applied. Sequencing relied on a NextSeq 500. During library preparation, unique molecular identifiers were attached to individual cDNA molecules so that TCRs could be counted quantitatively and reproducibly. From each blood RNA sample, both TCR alpha and TCR beta chains were sequenced. The paper's processing steps were these. A median of approximately 100,000 TCRs per sample was observed, with a range of 23,224 to 690,600. V, J and CDR3 annotation of the TCR reads was carried out using the Decombinator software suite. For the PS versus PT1 abundance plots, all samples were subsampled to the same number of TCRs (28,000). TCRs were defined as expanded if absent before sensitization and observed at least eight times at the 2-week time point. TCRdb's own reprocessing of the public reads used fastp at Q25 and MiXCR and kept productive beta chains. Entries that share a CDR3 protein sequence are merged under the most common genes and DNA. TCRdb, not the authors, supplied the V and J calls. The sample yields under 200,000 distinct CDR3 sequences; about 31% were counted once. The ten largest account for under 3% of the sample.

About this clonotype: This receptor's antigen is unknown. Per-nucleotide qualities are absent, and no much larger clonotype sits a single base away.

Read against the paper, the sample's time point label means: pre-sensitization, week 0. The intended sense of this specimen's treatment or condition label: therapeutic diphenylcyclopropenone sensitization with weekly scalp DPC. At each patch-test visit, blood was drawn before the patch test was applied. To be eligible, patients had to be aged 18 to 70, diagnosed with alopecia and judged suitable for DPC therapy, while pregnant patients were excluded. Total RNA was extracted from unfractionated whole blood that had been collected in Tempus Blood RNA tubes. The sample here was whole blood, taken in connection with sensitization to the hapten diphenylcyclopropenone (DPC). This TCR was recovered from a woman aged 25 to 39 with alopecia areata. Some clones in this sample may be carry-over from other donors' samples.

For the CDR3, the sequence is CSVEDPRVRTDTQYF. The sequence in DNA is TGCAGCGTTGAAGATCCCCGGGTCCGGACAGATACGCAGTATTTT. The sequence is built from TRBV29-1 and TRBJ2-3; no D segment can be confidently identified. The germline V gene encodes CDR1 SQVTM and CDR2 ANQGSEA. The CDR3, from cysteine to phenylalanine, totals 15 residues. The retained sequence is limited to the CDR3, 45 bases, with the frame set at the first base. Trimming costs V 0 bases and J 3 bases, and their ends lie 13 bases apart.